The entry that follows covers one TCR beta chain sequence. The data originate from a study of technical replicates of blood from several donors. Here immunoSEQ multiplex PCR was the method, and the copy in TCRdb shows in-frame clones only, minus some. The sample lists 85,000 to 100,000 clones, about 90% occurring once. The germline CDR1 and CDR2 sequences are SQVTM and ANQGSEA. Trimming took off 4 bases at V and 9 bases at J, with 11 bases between the two ends. The length of the CDR3 is 11 residues. The sequence was obtained from a human donor in good health. The V and J genes are TRBV29-1 and TRBJ2-3; a weak D match, TRBD1 (5 bases). The sequenced sample was T cells isolated from PBMCs. CDR3 residues: CSVVGAVTQYF. CDR3 nucleotide sequence: TGCAGCGTTGTTGGGGCGGTGACGCAGTATTTT.